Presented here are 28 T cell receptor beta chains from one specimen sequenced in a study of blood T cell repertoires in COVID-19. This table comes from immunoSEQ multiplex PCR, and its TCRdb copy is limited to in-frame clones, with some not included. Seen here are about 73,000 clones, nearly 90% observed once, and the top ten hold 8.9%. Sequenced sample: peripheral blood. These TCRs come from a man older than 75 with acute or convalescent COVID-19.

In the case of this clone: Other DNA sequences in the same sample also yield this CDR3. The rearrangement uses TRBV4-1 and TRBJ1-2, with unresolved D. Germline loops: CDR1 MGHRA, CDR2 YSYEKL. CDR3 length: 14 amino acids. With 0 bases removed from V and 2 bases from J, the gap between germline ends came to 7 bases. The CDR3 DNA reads TGCGCCAGCAGCCAAGAAAGCAGGAACTATGGCTACACCTTC. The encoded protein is CASSQESRNYGYTF.

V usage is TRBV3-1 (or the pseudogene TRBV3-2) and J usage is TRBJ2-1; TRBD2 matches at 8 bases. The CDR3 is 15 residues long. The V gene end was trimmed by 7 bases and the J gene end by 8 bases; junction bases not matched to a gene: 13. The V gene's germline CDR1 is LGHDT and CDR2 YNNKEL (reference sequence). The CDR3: CASTKSGGGGDEQFF. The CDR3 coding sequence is TGTGCCAGCACCAAGAGCGGGGGCGGCGGGGATGAGCAGTTCTTC.

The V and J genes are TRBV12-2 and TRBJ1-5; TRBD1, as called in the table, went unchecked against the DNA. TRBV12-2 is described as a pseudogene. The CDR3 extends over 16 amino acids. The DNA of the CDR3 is TGTGCAAGTCGCTCAGGGGACAGGGGTAGCAATCAGCCCCAGCATTTT. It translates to CASRSGDRGSNQPQHF.

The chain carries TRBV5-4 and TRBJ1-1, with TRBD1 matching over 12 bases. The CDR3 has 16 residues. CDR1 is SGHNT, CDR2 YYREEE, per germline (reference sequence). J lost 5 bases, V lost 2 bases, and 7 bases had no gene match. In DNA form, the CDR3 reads TGTGCCAGCAGCTTTGGGACAGGGGGCGCAGGGACTGAAGCTTTCTTT. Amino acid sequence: CASSFGTGGAGTEAFF. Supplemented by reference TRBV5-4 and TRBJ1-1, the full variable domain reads ETGVTQSPTHLIKTRGQQVTLRCSSQSGHNTVSWYQQALGQGPQFIFQYYREEENGRGNFPPRFSGLQFPNYSSELNVNALELDDSALYLCASSFGTGGAGTEAFFGQGTRLTVV.

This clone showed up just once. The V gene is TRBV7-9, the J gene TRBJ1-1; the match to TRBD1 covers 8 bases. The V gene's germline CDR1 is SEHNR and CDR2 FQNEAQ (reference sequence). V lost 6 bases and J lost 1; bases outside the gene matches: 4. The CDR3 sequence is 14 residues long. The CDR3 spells CASSSGTGNTEAFF. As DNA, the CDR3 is TGTGCCAGCAGTTCTGGGACAGGGAACACTGAAGCTTTCTTT. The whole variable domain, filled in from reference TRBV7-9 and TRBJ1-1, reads DTGVSQNPRHKITKRGQNVTFRCDPISEHNRLYWYRQTLGQGPEFLTYFQNEAQLEKSRLLSDRFSAERPKGSFSTLEIQRTEQGDSAMYLCASSSGTGNTEAFFGQGTRLTVV.

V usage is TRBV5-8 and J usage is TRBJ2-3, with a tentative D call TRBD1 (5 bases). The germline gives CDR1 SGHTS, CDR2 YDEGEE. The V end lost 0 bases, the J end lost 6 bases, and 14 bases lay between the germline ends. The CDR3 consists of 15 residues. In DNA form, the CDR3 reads TGTGCCAGCAGCTTGGAGGGGCATCGGTTGGATACGCAGTATTTT. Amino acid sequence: CASSLEGHRLDTQYF.

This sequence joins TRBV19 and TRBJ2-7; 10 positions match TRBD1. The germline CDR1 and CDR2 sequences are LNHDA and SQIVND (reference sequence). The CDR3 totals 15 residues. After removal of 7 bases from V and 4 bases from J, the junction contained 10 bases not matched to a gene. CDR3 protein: CASTRTGTGEYEQYF. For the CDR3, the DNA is TGTGCCAGTACTCGAACCGGGACAGGGGAGTACGAGCAGTACTTC.

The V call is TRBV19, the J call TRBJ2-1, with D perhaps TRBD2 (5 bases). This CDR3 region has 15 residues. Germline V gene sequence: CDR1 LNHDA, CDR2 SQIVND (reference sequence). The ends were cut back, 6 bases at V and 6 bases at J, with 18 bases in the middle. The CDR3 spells CASSLFWETVNEQFF. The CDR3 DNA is TGTGCCAGTAGCCTTTTCTGGGAGACCGTCAATGAGCAGTTCTTC. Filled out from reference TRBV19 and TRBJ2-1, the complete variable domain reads DGGITQSPKYLFRKEGQNVTLSCEQNLNHDAMYWYRQDPGQGLRLIYYSQIVNDFQKGDIAEGYSVSREKKESFPLTVTSAQKNPTAFYLCASSLFWETVNEQFFGPGTRLTVL.

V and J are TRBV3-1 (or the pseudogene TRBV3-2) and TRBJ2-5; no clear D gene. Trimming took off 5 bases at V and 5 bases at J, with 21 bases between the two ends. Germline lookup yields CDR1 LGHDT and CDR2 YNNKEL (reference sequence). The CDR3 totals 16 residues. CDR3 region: CASSMCNLSFSETQYF. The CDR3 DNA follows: TGTGCCAGCAGCATGTGTAATCTTTCTTTCTCTGAGACCCAGTACTTC.

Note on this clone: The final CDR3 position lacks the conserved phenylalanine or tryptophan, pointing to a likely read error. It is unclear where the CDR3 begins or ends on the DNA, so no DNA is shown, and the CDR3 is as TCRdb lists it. The CDR3 spells CASSSTSGGLAV. The chain recombines TRBV6-6 with TRBJ2-3; the table's D call, TRBD2, has no DNA check behind it. The CDR3 is 12 amino acids long, termini counted. Germline V gene sequence: CDR1 MNHNY, CDR2 SVGAGI (reference sequence).

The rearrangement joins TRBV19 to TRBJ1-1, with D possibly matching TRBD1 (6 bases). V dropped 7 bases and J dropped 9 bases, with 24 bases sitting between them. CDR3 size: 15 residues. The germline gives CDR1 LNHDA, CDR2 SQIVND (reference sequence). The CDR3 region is CASTDFRTGIWQAFF. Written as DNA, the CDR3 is TGTGCCAGTACCGATTTCCGAACAGGGATTTGGCAAGCTTTCTTT.

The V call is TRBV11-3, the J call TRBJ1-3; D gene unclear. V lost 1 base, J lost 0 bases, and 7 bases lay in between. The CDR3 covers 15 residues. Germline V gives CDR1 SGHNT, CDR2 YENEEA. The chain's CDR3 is CASSLGGSSGNTIYF. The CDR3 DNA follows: TGTGCCAGCAGCTTAGGCGGGAGCTCTGGAAACACCATATATTTT.

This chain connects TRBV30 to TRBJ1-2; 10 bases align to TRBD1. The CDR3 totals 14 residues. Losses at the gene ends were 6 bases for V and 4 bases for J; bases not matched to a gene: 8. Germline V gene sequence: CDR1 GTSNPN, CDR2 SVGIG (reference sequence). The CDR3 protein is CACLGQGVRYGYTF. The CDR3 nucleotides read TGTGCCTGTCTAGGACAGGGGGTGCGCTATGGCTACACCTTC.

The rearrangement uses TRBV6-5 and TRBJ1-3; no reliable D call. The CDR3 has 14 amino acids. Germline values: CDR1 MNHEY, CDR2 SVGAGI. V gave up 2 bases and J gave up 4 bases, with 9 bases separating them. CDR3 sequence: CASSYANLGNTIYF. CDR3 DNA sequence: TGTGCCAGCAGTTACGCTAACCTCGGAAACACCATATATTTT.

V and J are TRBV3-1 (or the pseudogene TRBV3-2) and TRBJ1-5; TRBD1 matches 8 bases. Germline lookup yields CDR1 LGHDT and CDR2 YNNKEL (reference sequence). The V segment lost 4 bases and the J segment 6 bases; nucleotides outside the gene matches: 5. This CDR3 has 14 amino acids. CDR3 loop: CASSLRQGSQPQHF. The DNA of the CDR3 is TGTGCCAGCAGCCTAAGACAGGGGAGTCAGCCCCAGCATTTT.

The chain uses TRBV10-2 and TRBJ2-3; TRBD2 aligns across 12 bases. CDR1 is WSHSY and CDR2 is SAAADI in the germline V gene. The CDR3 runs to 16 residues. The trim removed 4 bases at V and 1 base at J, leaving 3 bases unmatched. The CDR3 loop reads CASSAPSGRGTDTQYF. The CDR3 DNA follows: TGCGCCAGCAGTGCACCTAGCGGGAGGGGCACAGATACGCAGTATTTT.

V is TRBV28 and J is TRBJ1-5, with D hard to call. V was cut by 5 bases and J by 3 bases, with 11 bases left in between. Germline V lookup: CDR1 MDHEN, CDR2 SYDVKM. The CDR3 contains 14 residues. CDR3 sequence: CASSVLSINQPQHF. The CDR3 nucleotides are TGTGCCAGCAGTGTCTTGAGTATCAATCAGCCCCAGCATTTT.

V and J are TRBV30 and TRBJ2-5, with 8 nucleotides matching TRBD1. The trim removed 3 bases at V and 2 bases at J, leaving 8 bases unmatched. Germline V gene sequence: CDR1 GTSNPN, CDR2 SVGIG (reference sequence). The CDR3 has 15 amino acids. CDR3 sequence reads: CAWRSRGRGQETQYF. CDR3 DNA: TGTGCCTGGAGAAGCAGGGGGCGGGGTCAAGAGACCCAGTACTTC.

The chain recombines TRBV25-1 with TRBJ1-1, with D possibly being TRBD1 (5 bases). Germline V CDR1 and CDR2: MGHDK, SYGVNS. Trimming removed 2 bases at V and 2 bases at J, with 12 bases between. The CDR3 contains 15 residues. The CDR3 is CASSEGGAVNTEAFF. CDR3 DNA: TGTGCCAGCAGTGAAGGAGGGGCGGTAAACACTGAAGCTTTCTTT.

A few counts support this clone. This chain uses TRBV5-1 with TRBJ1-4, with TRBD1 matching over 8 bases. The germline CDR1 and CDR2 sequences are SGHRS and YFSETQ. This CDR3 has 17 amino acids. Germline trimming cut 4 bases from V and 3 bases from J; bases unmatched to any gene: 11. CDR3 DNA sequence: TGCGCCAGCAGCAAAGGTGGACAGGGCAGCGCTAATGAAAAACTGTTTTTT. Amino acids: CASSKGGQGSANEKLFF.

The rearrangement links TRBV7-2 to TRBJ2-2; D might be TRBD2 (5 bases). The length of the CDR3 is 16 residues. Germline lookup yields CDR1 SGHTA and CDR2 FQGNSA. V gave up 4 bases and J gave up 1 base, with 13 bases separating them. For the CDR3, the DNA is TGTGCCAGCAGCTCCCGATTAAGCGGGAACACCGGGGAGCTGTTTTTT. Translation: CASSSRLSGNTGELFF.

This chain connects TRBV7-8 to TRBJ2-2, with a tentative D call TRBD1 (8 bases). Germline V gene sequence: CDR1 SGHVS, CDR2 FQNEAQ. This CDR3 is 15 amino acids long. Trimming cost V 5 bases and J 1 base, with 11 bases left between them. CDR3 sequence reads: CASSNRGGNTGELFF. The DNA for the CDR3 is TGTGCCAGCAGCAACAGGGGGGGGAACACCGGGGAGCTGTTTTTT.

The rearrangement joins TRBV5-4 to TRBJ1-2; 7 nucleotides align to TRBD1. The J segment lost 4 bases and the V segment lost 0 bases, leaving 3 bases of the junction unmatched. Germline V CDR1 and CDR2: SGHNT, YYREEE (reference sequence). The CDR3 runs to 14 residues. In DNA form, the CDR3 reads TGTGCCAGCAGCTTGGCCGGGACAGCCTATGGCTACACCTTC. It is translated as CASSLAGTAYGYTF.

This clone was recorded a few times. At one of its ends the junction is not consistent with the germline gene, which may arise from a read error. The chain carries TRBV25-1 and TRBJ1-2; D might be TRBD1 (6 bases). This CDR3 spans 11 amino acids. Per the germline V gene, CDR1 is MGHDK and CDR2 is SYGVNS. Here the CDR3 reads CASSGLDRTIF. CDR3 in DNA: TGTGCCAGCAGTGGGTTGGACAGAACTATCTTC.

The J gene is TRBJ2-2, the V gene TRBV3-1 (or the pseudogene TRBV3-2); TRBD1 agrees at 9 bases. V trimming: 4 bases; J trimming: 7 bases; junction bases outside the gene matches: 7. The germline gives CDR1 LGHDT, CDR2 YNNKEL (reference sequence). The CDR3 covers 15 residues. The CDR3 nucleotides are TGTGCCAGCAGCCTAGGGACAGGGCATTACGGGGAGCTGTTTTTT. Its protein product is CASSLGTGHYGELFF.

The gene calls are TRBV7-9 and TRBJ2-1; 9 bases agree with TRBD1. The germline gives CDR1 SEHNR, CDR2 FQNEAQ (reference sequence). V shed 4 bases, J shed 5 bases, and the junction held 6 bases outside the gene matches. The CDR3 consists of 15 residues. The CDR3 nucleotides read TGTGCCAGCAGCTGGCGGACAGGGGAGGACAATGAGCAGTTCTTC. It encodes CASSWRTGEDNEQFF.

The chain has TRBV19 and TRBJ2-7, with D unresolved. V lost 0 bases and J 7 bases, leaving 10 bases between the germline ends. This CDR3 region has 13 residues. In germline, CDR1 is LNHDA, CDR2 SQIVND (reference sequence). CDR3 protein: CASSIDHSSEQYF. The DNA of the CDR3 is TGTGCCAGTAGTATAGATCACAGTTCAGAGCAGTACTTC.

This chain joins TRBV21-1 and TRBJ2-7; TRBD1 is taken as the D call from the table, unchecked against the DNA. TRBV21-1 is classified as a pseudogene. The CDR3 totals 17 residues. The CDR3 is CASSTRTGTGASYEQYF. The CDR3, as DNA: TGTGCCAGCAGCACTCGTACCGGGACAGGCGCCTCCTACGAGCAGTACTTC.